The entry below describes one T cell receptor beta chain. The data were obtained in a study of blood T cell repertoires in COVID-19. About the study: The study drew acute and convalescent COVID-19 samples from the United States, Italy and Spain. Nucleic acid was either cDNA or gDNA, and it came from T cells, B-cell-depleted T cells, or PBMCs.

CDR1 and CDR2 from the germline V gene are SGHRS and YFSETQ. Unmatched junction bases numbered 11, after V lost 2 bases and J lost 6 bases. The CDR3 contains 15 residues. The authors' processing: From reference gene primer amplification, estimates of nucleated cell counts were derived. Repertoires were generated with immunoSEQ multiplex PCR, while TCRdb's copy carries only in-frame clones and drops some. V, J and clone size are taken as reported in that table, and D and trimming were inferred from the DNA itself. The sample has under 150,000 clones; around three quarters are singletons. The specimen sequenced was peripheral blood. This receptor was obtained from a man in his 60s with acute or convalescent COVID-19. The gene calls are TRBV5-1 and TRBJ2-7, with 7 bases matching TRBD2. The CDR3 sequence is CASSFISGDAFEQYF. The CDR3 DNA follows: TGCGCCAGCAGCTTCATAAGCGGGGACGCGTTCGAGCAGTACTTC.